The sequence of this T cell receptor (beta chain) was determined in a study of cytomegalovirus exposure and HLA in healthy donors. There are 11 residues in the CDR3. Germline CDR1 and CDR2: MNHEY and SVGAGI. V trimming: 6 bases; J trimming: 9 bases; junction bases outside the gene matches: 5. Use of 60 Vbeta and 13 Jbeta primers characterized the PCR. Clones were sequenced by immunoSEQ multiplex PCR, and TCRdb holds only the in-frame ones, with some missing. The sample has 200,000 to 250,000 clones; over 75% are singletons. The origin of this receptor is a boy between 10 and 17 years old in good health and CMV-seronegative. Sequenced input: PBMCs. This chain links TRBV6-5 with TRBJ2-7, with 7 nucleotides matching TRBD1. The CDR3 is CASSRQGRQYF. The CDR3 nucleotides are TGTGCCAGCAGCCGACAGGGTAGGCAGTACTTC.